Described below is a single TCR beta chain sequence and its context. The target of this receptor is not known. Base quality data are lacking; no much larger clone is found one base away. Libraries were built with the immunoSEQ multiplex PCR assay. The multiplex PCR relied on a mix of 60 forward primers for TCR Vbeta segments and 13 reverse primers for TCR Jbeta segments. A multiplex PCR assay on genomic DNA amplified the CDR3 region of rearranged TCR beta genes. On the Illumina HiSeq System, the amplified TCR beta libraries were sequenced as 87-base-pair reads. From the authors' description of their analysis: A later analysis tallied tens of millions of unique TCR beta chains across the 610 or so repertoires, and around 10 million of those chains were shared by two or more donors. A nearest-neighbor algorithm error-corrected the raw reads and collapsed the reads into unique sequences, merging closely related sequences to remove PCR and sequencing errors. To assign V, D and J gene segments, CDR3 sequences were aligned to IMGT reference sequences. For a sequence to be retained, a match of at least six nucleotides to both a V gene segment and a J gene segment was required. Rearrangements were called productive when the CDR3 lacked stop codons and stayed in frame with V and J; all others were non-productive. CDR3 was defined according to IMGT convention as the region running from the second conserved V-encoded cysteine to the conserved J-encoded phenylalanine. The earlier analysis of about 500 of the donors excluded sequences that lacked an unambiguous match to a single V gene segment. In an earlier analysis of approximately 550 of the donors, V segments were called functional above 56.7% productive rearrangements and were called segregating when the between-donor standard deviation exceeded 5%. A statistical classification framework was developed to diagnose cytomegalovirus status using the catalog of TCR beta chain sequences. V and J gene assignment, in a later analysis, came from comparing TCR nucleotide sequences with IMGT/GENE-DB human TR gene sequences. In a later analysis, CDR3 sequences and most-parsimonious VDJ recombination scenarios were assigned using the TCRdist pipeline. A later analysis defined each TCR beta chain by its CDR3 amino acid sequence plus V-gene family, and excluded reads lacking a unique V-gene family. In a later analysis, fewer than 600 highly shared, low-generation-probability nucleotide sequences were removed to address suspected cross-contamination and a sequencing artifact. In a later analysis, a clonal expansion index was calculated for each public chain from normalized within-repertoire ranks of inferred template counts. In a later analysis, generation probabilities were computed with a VDJ recombination model fitted to out-of-frame rearrangements, and the resulting probabilities were checked against IGoR. In a later analysis, hypergeometric tests were used to score TCR-TCR, TCR-HLA and TCR-CMV co-occurrence, with a repertoire-size bias correction applied to TCR pairs. To estimate false discovery rates, a later analysis permuted the HLA or CMV assignments 20 times. A later analysis grouped co-occurring TCRs with DBSCAN, adding TCRdist sequence similarity when clustering within HLA-allele-positive subsets. Repertoires with fewer than 30,000 or more than 120,000 public chains were left out of co-occurrence clustering, as were five repertoires with anomalous nucleotide sharing. TCRdb provides this immuneACCESS table in a form limited to in-frame rearrangements. Some clones are lacking; in checked studies, under half of them reflect an unresolved V gene, and why the rest are absent is not known. D and trimming come from the DNA, and the V and J calls and clone size come from that table. A total of under 150,000 clones appear in this sample, 8.9% of them only once. The ten largest clones add up to 6% to 7.5% of the sample.

The data are from a study of cytomegalovirus exposure and HLA in healthy donors (dated 2017 in TCRdb). Study-level background: An earlier analysis of approximately 640 of the donors reported 250 to 350 Gb of sequence data and around 110 million unique TCR beta sequences from about 200 million T cells. Approximately 310 gigabases of sequencing data and approximately 93 million unique TCR sequences were included in an early release covering about 620 HLA-typed donors. The genetic ancestry cluster associated with self-reported Caucasian donors included 70% to 85% of the roughly 410 genotyped donors. The study was designed to test whether signatures of past pathogen exposure could be identified by cataloging public T cell receptors. The T cell repertoires of 670 or so subjects were profiled by immunosequencing and related to cytomegalovirus serostatus. Besides the first cohort of roughly 640 subjects, a separate validation cohort made up of 120 different subjects was used. To predict cytomegalovirus infection status, the study brought together high-throughput TCR immunosequencing, statistical association of individual TCRs with disease status, and machine learning. A later analysis re-analyzed previously published TCR beta repertoires from about 600 donors and added high-resolution HLA genotyping to study TCR occurrence patterns. Rather than drawing on any new phenotypic data, the later analysis identified candidate immune exposures from TCR beta sequences and the way those sequences occurred across donors. An earlier analysis of several hundred of the donors used high-throughput TCR beta sequencing to judge whether each TCR beta V gene segment behaved as functional or pseudogenic. Donor age, sex, ethnicity and CMV serostatus were compiled together with the repertoire data. A later genetic analysis used genome-wide SNP genotypes for about 55% of the 666 donors, treating that subset as a discovery cohort. All discovery cohort repertoires had been generated using a single sequencing platform. HLA typing covered class I and class II loci at four-digit resolution. The number of typed donors differed by locus: about 620-640 for A, B, C, DRB1 and DQB1; approximately 530 for DQA1; fewer than 610 for DPA1; and some 430 for DPB1. Four or five DR-DQ haplotypes were handled as single units for association and clustering because linkage in the cohort was strong. Among roughly 400 genotyped donors of the cohort, an average of around 250,000 unique TCR beta nucleotide sequences was sequenced per donor, of which approximately 19% were non-productive.

What the authors observed across the whole study: The study gave a list of around 170 TCR beta chains associated with cytomegalovirus. In a later analysis, HLA-associated TCR beta chains were found to be more clonally expanded and to have lower generation probabilities than equally common non-associated chains. In a later analysis, the rate of TCR association differed among HLA loci, with DRB1 alleles having the most associated TCRs and HLA-C alleles having the fewest. A later analysis associated around 16,000 TCR beta sequences with specific HLA alleles at a false discovery rate of 0.05. Most CMV-associated TCR beta chains appeared to be HLA-restricted in a later analysis, and the HLA associations seemed to be driven largely by CMV exposure. Assigning TCR associations to individual alleles was difficult when HLA alleles, especially DR and DQ, strongly co-occurred. A later analysis reported that several top co-occurrence clusters appeared linked to parvovirus B19, influenza, CMV and Epstein-Barr virus. A group of highly shared sequence variants was considered likely to be a technical artifact of the sequencing pipeline. Because some donors lacked HLA typing at each locus, the association tests relied only on the typed subset. The authors suggested that the approach could potentially be extended to other disease states and immunological phenotypes. Linkage disequilibrium might explain the correlated functional status among segregating V segments, but an unknown experimental factor could not be excluded. The earlier analysis of approximately 540 of the donors excluded 15 to 20 rarely observed V segments, including chromosome 9 orphons, because counts were too low. A later genetic analysis associated a missense DCLRE1C variant with V-gene and J-gene trimming of TCR beta chains, and an independent cohort replicated the association. A later genetic analysis reported fewer N-insertions in productive TCRs among donors in an Asian-associated ancestry cluster than the approximately 670-donor mean. Most TCR sequences were seen in very few donors, while some public TCRs were found in many individuals. This cohort had only TCR beta chains sequenced, and the lack of alpha or paired-chain data limited which features could be detected. Some IMGT-functional V segments, including TRBV6-2 and TRBV6-3, could not be told apart with the 87-base-pair reads, so those segments were excluded. The only immune exposure information available for the cohort was CMV serostatus. Broadly in line with IMGT annotations, most TCR beta V segments showed up in productive rearrangements about 87% or about 30% of the time in an earlier analysis of under 700 of the donors. A further reported finding was that TCR beta sequences accurately predicted the HLA-A and HLA-B alleles for most subjects in the first cohort. The presence/absence analyses assumed that sequencing depth was roughly uniform across donors, and that assumption may not be true. The classifier was reported to diagnose cytomegalovirus status with high specificity and sensitivity in both the original and validation cohorts. Three of the identified cytomegalovirus-associated TCR beta chains were confirmed in vitro to be specific for cytomegalovirus antigens.

Ends trimmed: V by 6 bases, J by 6 bases; bases unmatched to a gene: 9. The CDR3 numbers 14 residues from cysteine through phenylalanine. Only CDR3 DNA is held: 42 bases, read in frame from base 1. The CDR1 and CDR2 encoded by the germline V gene (reference sequence) are MNHNY and SVGAGI. The cohort comprised under 700 healthy bone marrow donors. All cohort members were sampled while nominally healthy, although unrecorded immune exposures were likely present. The donor was CMV seropositive and belonged to the group of 250 to 300 seropositive cohort members. A peripheral blood sample was provided by each donor, and peripheral blood mononuclear cells were used for TCR beta sequencing. Genomic DNA was extracted from the blood cell samples with the Qiagen DNeasy Blood Extraction Kit.

The chain links TRBV6-6 with TRBJ2-5; the junction holds 8 bases that match TRBD1. Material for sequencing was PBMCs. This TCR was recovered from a middle-aged woman in good health and CMV-seropositive. The DNA sequence is given as TGTGCCAGCAGCCCAGACAGGGGCGGAAAGACCCAGTACTTC. The translation is CASSPDRGGKTQYF.